These 9 T cell receptor beta chains were all obtained from the same sample, sequenced in a study of CD4 and CD8 cells across lung adenocarcinoma regions. TCRdb reprocessed the PCR reads via MiXCR and lists one record per CDR3 protein. The data contain about 12,000 distinct CDR3 sequences, approximately 53% of them seen just once; the ten biggest clones take up approximately 33%. Sequenced sample: CD8+ T cells from the center of a lung tumor. The receptors stem from a female donor with lung adenocarcinoma. The CD4 and CD8 labels of this study may be unreliable.

This clonotype turned up a few times. CDR3 nucleotide sequence: TGTGCCATCAGTGAGAGCGAATCTGAGGGGGGCAATGAGCAGTTCTTC. Translation: CAISESESEGGNEQFF. This chain uses TRBV10-3 with TRBJ2-1; D possibly matches TRBD1 or TRBD2 (6 bases each). Deletions cut 2 bases from V and 6 bases from J, with 17 bases between. This CDR3 is 16 amino acids long. Germline lookup yields CDR1 ENHRY and CDR2 SYGVKD.

This clonotype occurred once. An end of the junction does not agree with germline; a read error may underlie this. This sequence joins TRBV6-1 and TRBJ2-4, with TRBD1 identical over 8 bases. Per germline, CDR1 MNHNS and CDR2 SASEGT. The CDR3 is made up of 16 amino acids. CDR3 sequence: CASRPRGHRAKNTQYF. CDR3 in DNA: TGTGCCAGCCGCCCCAGGGGGCACCGAGCCAAAAACACGCAGTACTTT.

The chain carries TRBV6-1 and TRBJ2-2; possibly TRBD1 for D (5 bases). The better agreement between TRBJ2-3 and the DNA end casts doubt on the J call. CDR3 length equals 18 residues. Looked up from germline, CDR1 is MNHNS and CDR2 is SASEGT. In nucleotides, the CDR3 is TGTGCCAGCAGTGAAGGGCTACAGGTTTGGGTGGGCACAGAGGAGCAGTATTTT. Protein: CASSEGLQVWVGTEEQYF.

The chain has TRBV6-5 and TRBJ1-2, with a tentative D call TRBD1 (6 bases). V lost 2 bases and J 2 bases, leaving 6 bases between the germline ends. CDR3 size: 13 residues. Germline V gene sequence: CDR1 MNHEY, CDR2 SVGAGI. This CDR3 is CASSYGGNYGYTF. CDR3 coding DNA: TGTGCCAGCAGTTACGGGGGCAACTATGGCTACACCTTC.

Of note for this clonotype: One end of the junction fails to match germline, which may point to a read error. The rearrangement joins TRBV6-2 or TRBV6-3 to TRBJ2-3; possibly TRBD1 for D (6 bases). CDR1 is MNHEY, CDR2 SVGEGT, per germline. The CDR3 runs to 18 residues. The CDR3 loop is CASRSFRTEAVIKDKQYF. The CDR3 bases are TGTGCCAGCAGATCATTTCGGACAGAGGCGGTGATCAAAGATAAGCAGTATTTT.

Of note for this clonotype: Possible read error: a much larger clone is one base away. The chain recombines TRBV27 with TRBJ2-3; a weak D match, TRBD2 (6 bases). This CDR3 spans 15 amino acids. The germline gives CDR1 MNHEY, CDR2 SMNVEV (reference sequence). V lost 6 bases to trimming and J lost 2 bases, with 15 bases between them. The CDR3 loop reads CASRQRVGVTDTQYF. As DNA, the CDR3 is TGTGCCAGCAGGCAGCGGGTAGGAGTCACAGATACGCAGTATTTT.

The V call is TRBV1, the J call TRBJ2-4; the D call of TRBD1 is as the table states it, not checked on the DNA. TRBV1 is termed a pseudogene. The CDR3 loop spans 19 amino acids. The CDR3 DNA is TGCACACAGCAGCCACACCCCACGGCCTCGCACTCCCGTCCCGCGTGTGGAAGCTTC. Translation gives CTQQPHPTASHSRPACGSF.

V gene TRBV2 combines with J gene TRBJ2-3, with 10 bases aligning to TRBD2. The CDR3 contains 15 residues. V was clipped by 7 bases and J by 0 bases; unmatched bases: 4. Looked up from germline, CDR1 is SNHLY and CDR2 is FYNNEI. The CDR3, as DNA: TGTGCCAGCATGAGGACTAGCGGAAGCACAGATACGCAGTATTTT. Translating gives CASMRTSGSTDTQYF.

This chain joins TRBV20-1 and TRBJ2-1, with 12 bases fitting TRBD2. V was clipped by 3 bases and J by 12 bases; unmatched bases: 6. CDR3 length: 13 residues. The germline V gene encodes CDR1 DFQATT and CDR2 SNEGSKA (reference sequence). CDR3 nucleotides: TGCAGTGCTAGCCTAGCGGGGGGGGACGGGCAGTTCTTC. Translation gives CSASLAGGDGQFF.